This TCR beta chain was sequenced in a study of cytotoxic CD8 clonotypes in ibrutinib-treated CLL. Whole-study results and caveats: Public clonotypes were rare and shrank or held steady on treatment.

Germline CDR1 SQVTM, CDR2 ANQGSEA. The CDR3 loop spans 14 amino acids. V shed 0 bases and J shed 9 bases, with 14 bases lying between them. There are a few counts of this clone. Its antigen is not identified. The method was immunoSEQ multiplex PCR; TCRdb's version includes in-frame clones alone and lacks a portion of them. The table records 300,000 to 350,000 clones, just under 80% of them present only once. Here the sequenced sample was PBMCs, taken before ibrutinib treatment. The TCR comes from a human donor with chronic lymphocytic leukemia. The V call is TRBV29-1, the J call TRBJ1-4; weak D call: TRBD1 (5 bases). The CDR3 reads CSVEDRDSKQKLFF. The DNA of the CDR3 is TGCAGCGTTGAAGACCGGGACTCCAAACAAAAACTGTTTTTT. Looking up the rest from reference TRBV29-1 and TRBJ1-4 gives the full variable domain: SAVISQKPSRDICQRGTSLTIQCQVDSQVTMMFWYRQQPGQSLTLIATANQGSEATYESGFVIDKFPISRPNLTFSTLTVSNMSPEDSSIYLCSVEDRDSKQKLFFGSGTQLSVL.